One and the same sample provided the 32 T cell receptor beta chains below, sequenced in a study of beta chain features in type 1 diabetes. The study reverse transcribed the entire isolated RNA, so it sequenced expressed TCRB transcripts. The repertoire was sequenced with immunoSEQ multiplex PCR; TCRdb's copy has only in-frame clones and lacks some. Of 100,000 to 150,000 clones listed, roughly 15% are singletons. Antigens for these TCRs are unknown. Study outcomes and limitations: In every one of the four CD4+ subsets, TCRB CDR3s were moderately but significantly shorter in Type 1 diabetes patients.

The sample comprised central memory CD4+ T cells from blood. These TCRs come from a man aged 25-45 years with type 1 diabetes.

The chain has TRBV27 and TRBJ1-6; D is unclear. Trimming cost V 10 bases and J 2 bases, with 9 bases left between them. Germline assignment: CDR1 MNHEY and CDR2 SMNVEV (reference sequence). The CDR3 loop spans 13 amino acids. The CDR3 region is CATGPTYNSPLHF. The CDR3 nucleotides are TGTGCCACCGGGCCCACCTATAATTCACCCCTCCACTTT.

The rearrangement joins TRBV7-9 to TRBJ2-2; D is perhaps TRBD1 (6 bases). Looked up from germline, CDR1 is SEHNR and CDR2 is FQNEAQ (reference sequence). The CDR3 spans 16 residues. V dropped 5 bases and J dropped 0 bases, with 13 bases sitting between them. The CDR3 DNA sequence: TGTGCCAGCAGCCGACAGGTTTCCGCGAACACCGGGGAGCTGTTTTTT. Protein product: CASSRQVSANTGELFF.

A few counts support this clone. This chain links TRBV6-1 with TRBJ1-5; a weak D match, TRBD1 (6 bases). This CDR3 is built from 15 residues. The V and J ends lost 2 bases and 0 bases respectively, with 8 bases between them. CDR1 is MNHNS and CDR2 is SASEGT in the germline V gene. CDR3 protein: CASSERGDSNQPQHF. The CDR3 region has the DNA TGTGCCAGCAGTGAAAGGGGGGATAGCAATCAGCCCCAGCATTTT.

This clone came up a few times. The genes are TRBV6-6 and TRBJ2-3, with unresolved D. The CDR3 length is 12 residues. Germline CDR1 is MNHNY and CDR2 is SVGAGI (reference sequence). V was cut by 4 bases and J by 2 bases, with 4 bases left in between. The CDR3 nucleotides are TGTGCCAGCAGTTCCTACACAGATACGCAGTATTTT. Encoded protein: CASSSYTDTQYF.

This clone has only a few counts. The V and J genes are TRBV7-2 and TRBJ1-6, with D possibly TRBD1 on 6 matching bases. Germline CDR1 and CDR2: SGHTA and FQGNSA. CDR3 size: 16 residues. V dropped 0 bases and J dropped 7 bases, with 13 bases sitting between them. This chain's CDR3 is CASSLAPRGQNSPLHF. CDR3 nucleotide sequence: TGTGCCAGCAGCTTAGCGCCCAGGGGCCAAAATTCACCCCTCCACTTT.

The V and J genes are TRBV11-3 and TRBJ1-2, with 7 bases aligning to TRBD1. Germline trimming cut 4 bases from V and 2 bases from J; bases unmatched to any gene: 7. CDR1 is SGHNT and CDR2 is YENEEA in the germline V gene. The CDR3 covers 15 residues. CDR3 sequence: CASSYRQGMNYGYTF. The CDR3, as DNA: TGTGCCAGCAGCTACAGACAGGGAATGAACTATGGCTACACCTTC.

This clone occurred a few times. The chain carries TRBV18 and TRBJ1-3, with D uncertain. Trimming shortened V by 2 bases and J by 2 bases, and 19 bases separated the two germline ends. The CDR3 spans 18 residues. CDR1 and CDR2 from the germline V gene are KGHSH and LQKENI. The CDR3 loop is CASSPVSPQSMPGNTIYF. Here the CDR3 DNA reads TGTGCCAGCTCACCAGTCTCTCCGCAGTCAATGCCTGGAAACACCATATATTTT.

The genes are TRBV20-1 and TRBJ2-5, with D tentatively TRBD1 (6 bases). Per the germline V gene, CDR1 is DFQATT and CDR2 is SNEGSKA (reference sequence). V gave up 4 bases and J gave up 7 bases, with 10 bases separating them. The CDR3 is 11 residues long. The CDR3 sequence: CSATLQGTQYF. CDR3 DNA: TGCAGTGCTACCCTACAGGGGACCCAGTACTTC.

This clone has ten or more counts. The J gene is TRBJ2-1, the V gene TRBV6-6, with 15 bases fitting TRBD2. Losses at the gene ends were 6 bases for V and 7 bases for J; bases not matched to a gene: 4. Looked up from germline, CDR1 is MNHNY and CDR2 is SVGAGI (reference sequence). The CDR3 is 15 residues long. CDR3 coding DNA: TGTGCCAGCAGCCCAGGGACTAGCGGGGGGAATGAGCAGTTCTTC. Its translation is CASSPGTSGGNEQFF.

This clone has at least ten counts. The chain recombines TRBV14 with TRBJ2-1; D is perhaps TRBD1 or TRBD2 (5 bases each). V lost 4 bases to trimming and J lost 0 bases, with 13 bases between them. Germline V gene lookup returns CDR1 SGHDN and CDR2 FVKESK. The length of the CDR3 is 16 residues. Here the CDR3 DNA reads TGTGCCAGCAGCCTTCCCGGGACGGGCTCCTACAATGAGCAGTTCTTC. Residues: CASSLPGTGSYNEQFF. Using reference TRBV14 and TRBJ2-1 for the parts outside the CDR3, the full variable domain is EAGVTQFPSHSVIEKGQTVTLRCDPISGHDNLYWYRRVMGKEIKFLLHFVKESKQDESGMPNNRFLAERTGGTYSTLKVQPAELEDSGVYFCASSLPGTGSYNEQFFGPGTRLTVL.

As to this clone: At one boundary the junction diverges from the germline segment, which might be a read error. The chain combines TRBV30 with TRBJ2-5; D is possibly TRBD1 (5 bases). The CDR3 runs 12 residues. Germline assignment: CDR1 GTSNPN and CDR2 SVGIG (reference sequence). The CDR3 DNA reads TGTGCCTGGGAGCAGGGCCAAGAGATCCAGTACTTC. It codes for CAWEQGQEIQYF.

The chain is built from TRBV13 and TRBJ1-5; tentative D call: TRBD1 (6 bases). The CDR3 sequence is 15 residues long. In germline, CDR1 is PRHDT, CDR2 FYEKMQ (reference sequence). The V end lost 5 bases, the J end lost 2 bases, and 13 bases lay between the germline ends. The CDR3 DNA follows: TGTGCCAGCAGCAAGCAGGGGAGCGGCAATCAGCCCCAGCATTTT. Protein product: CASSKQGSGNQPQHF.

About this clone: A much larger clonotype is one base distant, so this may be a read error. The chain joins TRBV14 to TRBJ1-1; no definite D call. The CDR3 is 14 amino acids. V was pared by 0 bases and J by 1 base, with 6 bases between. Germline loops: CDR1 SGHDN, CDR2 FVKESK. CDR3 in amino acids: CASSQDWANTEAFF. The CDR3 DNA sequence: TGTGCCAGCAGCCAAGATTGGGCGAACACTGAAGCTTTCTTT.

The CDR3: CASSARYEQYF. CDR3 nucleotide sequence: TGTGCCAGCAGTGCCCGATACGAGCAGTACTTC. The chain couples TRBV6-5 to TRBJ2-7; unclear D gene. The V gene's germline CDR1 is MNHEY and CDR2 SVGAGI. The V and J ends lost 5 bases and 4 bases respectively, with 6 bases between them. This CDR3 is 11 amino acids long.

This clone occurred a few times. The sample contains more than one DNA sequence encoding this CDR3. This chain connects TRBV19 to TRBJ2-1, with D possibly being TRBD1 (6 bases). CDR3 size: 12 residues. The V end was cut by 8 bases, the J end by 4 bases, with 9 bases between. The germline CDR1 and CDR2 sequences are LNHDA and SQIVND (reference sequence). The CDR3 DNA reads as TGTGCCAGTTCCGGACAGTACAATGAGCAGTTCTTC. Translating it yields CASSGQYNEQFF.

The chain has TRBV16 and TRBJ2-4, with 7 positions matching TRBD1. Losses at the gene ends were 4 bases for V and 8 bases for J; bases not matched to a gene: 14. The CDR3 runs to 16 residues. In germline, CDR1 is KGHSY, CDR2 FQNENV. The DNA for the CDR3 is TGTGCCAGCAGCCGATCAGGGGGAGTAAACACCGACATTCAGTACTTC. The encoded protein is CASSRSGGVNTDIQYF.

The V gene is TRBV11-2, the J gene TRBJ2-7, with D hard to call. The V gene's germline CDR1 is SGHAT and CDR2 FQNNGV. The CDR3 is made up of 13 amino acids. Trimming took off 4 bases at V and 5 bases at J, with 12 bases between the two ends. The CDR3 DNA reads as TGTGCCAGCAGCTCCTCACGGCAAAACGAGCAGTACTTC. It yields the protein CASSSSRQNEQYF.

This clone was detected a few times. The chain links TRBV29-1 to TRBJ2-3; the D gene is possibly TRBD1 (6 bases). This CDR3 spans 13 amino acids. Trimming pared 4 bases from V and 4 bases from J, leaving 12 bases between. Germline CDR1 SQVTM, CDR2 ANQGSEA. This CDR3 is CSVGQGIPDTQYF. The CDR3 DNA reads TGCAGCGTTGGGCAGGGGATCCCAGATACGCAGTATTTT.

Only a few counts were recorded for this clone. The V gene is TRBV7-8, the J gene TRBJ2-1; D perhaps matches TRBD2 (5 bases). The CDR3 has 14 amino acids. V dropped 5 bases and J dropped 6 bases, with 14 bases sitting between them. Germline assignment: CDR1 SGHVS and CDR2 FQNEAQ. This CDR3 reads CASSPAAAGNEQFF. The CDR3 nucleotides read TGTGCCAGCAGCCCGGCCGCCGCGGGCAATGAGCAGTTCTTC.

V and J are TRBV30 and TRBJ1-6, with TRBD1 as a possible D gene (6 bases). The germline CDR1 and CDR2 sequences are GTSNPN and SVGIG (reference sequence). Trimming left V 4 bases short and J 10 bases short, with 23 bases between. The CDR3 is 16 residues long. The CDR3 region has the DNA TGTGCCTGGACCTACCTAGGGCAGGGGACCCTCTCACCCCTCCACTTT. Translation: CAWTYLGQGTLSPLHF.

In its sample, this clone was seen once. This chain uses TRBV7-9 with TRBJ1-2; D is possibly TRBD1 (5 bases). CDR1 is SEHNR, CDR2 FQNEAQ, per germline (reference sequence). This CDR3 spans 15 amino acids. The ends were cut back, 0 bases at V and 0 bases at J, with 8 bases in the middle. The CDR3: CASSLAEGTNYGYTF. The CDR3 nucleotides are TGTGCCAGCAGCTTAGCGGAGGGGACTAACTATGGCTACACCTTC.

This clone was counted a few times. The chain is built from TRBV5-1 and TRBJ2-2, with TRBD2 matching 11 bases. V trimming: 4 bases; J trimming: 1 base; junction bases outside the gene matches: 3. This CDR3 has 16 residues. CDR1 SGHRS and CDR2 YFSETQ come from the germline V gene. CDR3 in DNA: TGCGCCAGCAGCCCGGGACTAGCGGTGAACACCGGGGAGCTGTTTTTT. Encoded protein: CASSPGLAVNTGELFF.

This clone was observed many times. The chain recombines TRBV5-1 with TRBJ2-5; 10 bases agree with TRBD2. Trimming took 0 bases from V and 1 from J; bases not matched to a gene: 6. Germline CDR1 and CDR2: SGHRS and YFSETQ. The CDR3 runs 17 residues. CDR3 sequence (DNA): TGCGCCAGCAGCTTGGGTGCTAGCGGGGGCGGCCAAGAGACCCAGTACTTC. Amino acids: CASSLGASGGGQETQYF.

This clone was observed a few times. The genes are TRBV19 and TRBJ2-7; D is undetermined. Between the trimmed V and J ends, which lost 5 bases and 7 bases, there was a span of 12 bases. The CDR3 extends over 12 amino acids. Germline V gives CDR1 LNHDA, CDR2 SQIVND (reference sequence). CDR3 amino acids: CASSPFPNEQYF. CDR3 nucleotide sequence: TGTGCCAGTAGTCCTTTTCCCAATGAGCAGTACTTC.

The chain links TRBV13 to TRBJ1-2; a possible D gene is TRBD1 (5 bases). The germline CDR1 and CDR2 sequences are PRHDT and FYEKMQ (reference sequence). Trimming left V 4 bases short and J 7 bases short, with 19 bases between. The CDR3 loop spans 15 amino acids. The CDR3 reads CASSSRPGPRRGYTF. Written as DNA, the CDR3 is TGTGCCAGCAGCTCACGACCGGGACCCCGGCGTGGCTACACCTTC.

The gene calls are TRBV11-2 and TRBJ2-2, with D unresolved. CDR3 length: 15 amino acids. V lost 4 bases to trimming and J lost 2 bases, with 11 bases between them. Per the germline V gene, CDR1 is SGHAT and CDR2 is FQNNGV. In DNA, the CDR3 is TGTGCCAGCAGCTCTGGGTACGGAAACACCGGGGAGCTGTTTTTT. This translates into CASSSGYGNTGELFF. Full variable domain (outside the CDR3, taken from reference TRBV11-2 and TRBJ2-2): EAGVAQSPRYKIIEKRQSVAFWCNPISGHATLYWYQQILGQGPKLLIQFQNNGVVDDSQLPKDRFSAERLKGVDSTLKIQPAKLEDSAVYLCASSSGYGNTGELFFGEGSRLTVL.

This chain connects TRBV7-2 to TRBJ1-6, with D possibly TRBD1 on 6 matching bases. CDR3 length: 15 amino acids. Trimming removed 2 bases at V and 4 bases at J, with 9 bases between. Per the germline V gene, CDR1 is SGHTA and CDR2 is FQGNSA. The CDR3 sequence: CASSLMDSYNSPLHF. CDR3 in DNA: TGTGCCAGCAGCTTAATGGACAGTTATAATTCACCCCTCCACTTT.

This clone was found a few times. The V call is TRBV9, the J call TRBJ1-1; 7 bases align to TRBD1. Looked up from germline, CDR1 is SGDLS and CDR2 is YYNGEE. This CDR3 comprises 15 residues. The trim removed 4 bases at V and 2 bases at J, leaving 8 bases unmatched. This CDR3 is CASSSQTGTNTEAFF. The CDR3 DNA sequence: TGTGCCAGCAGCTCCCAGACAGGGACCAACACTGAAGCTTTCTTT.

This clone was counted between two and nine times. J is TRBJ1-6 and V is TRBV28; no reliable D call. Between the trimmed V and J ends, which lost 5 bases and 12 bases, there was a span of 11 bases. The germline V gene has CDR1 MDHEN and CDR2 SYDVKM. The CDR3 sequence is 12 residues long. The CDR3 spells CASSTLPEPLHF. CDR3 DNA sequence: TGTGCCAGCAGTACCTTACCCGAACCCCTCCACTTT.

This clone was observed a handful of times. This chain joins TRBV29-1 and TRBJ2-5; a weak D match, TRBD2 (6 bases). Germline V gene data show CDR1 as SQVTM and CDR2 as ANQGSEA. V lost 3 bases and J lost 3, with 17 bases in between. CDR3 length equals 15 residues. The chain's CDR3 is CSVEEGSTREETQYF. The CDR3 DNA reads TGCAGCGTTGAGGAGGGTAGCACTAGGGAAGAGACCCAGTACTTC.

As to this clone: A read error may explain this, as a much larger clone is one base away. The chain joins TRBV6-1 to TRBJ2-1; TRBD2 is a possible D gene (7 bases). CDR3 length equals 17 residues. Germline CDR1 and CDR2: MNHNS and SASEGT. V was trimmed by 3 bases and J by 15 bases, leaving 30 bases between them. Here the CDR3 reads CASSDRQSAGAFYSWFF. CDR3 nucleotide sequence: TGTGCCAGCAGTGACAGGCAGTCGGCGGGGGCTTTCTACTCGTGGTTCTTC.

This clone was seen more than once but under ten times. The rearrangement joins TRBV4-3 to TRBJ1-5, with TRBD1 identical over 7 bases. V was pared by 3 bases and J by 6 bases, with 14 bases of the junction left unmatched. Per germline, CDR1 LGHNA and CDR2 YSLEER. The CDR3 runs 17 residues. For the CDR3, the DNA is TGCGCCAGCAGCCAGGATCTTGGCCGACAGGGTGGTCAGCCCCAGCATTTT. Amino acids: CASSQDLGRQGGQPQHF.